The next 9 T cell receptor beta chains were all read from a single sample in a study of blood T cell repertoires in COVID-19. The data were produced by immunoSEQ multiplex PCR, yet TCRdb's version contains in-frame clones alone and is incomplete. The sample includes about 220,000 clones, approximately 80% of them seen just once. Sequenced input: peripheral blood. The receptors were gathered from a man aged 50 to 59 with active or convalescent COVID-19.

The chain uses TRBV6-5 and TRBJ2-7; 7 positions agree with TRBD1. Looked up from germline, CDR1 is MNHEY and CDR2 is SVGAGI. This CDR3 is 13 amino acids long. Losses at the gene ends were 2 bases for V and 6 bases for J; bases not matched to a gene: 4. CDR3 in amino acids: CASSYARGSEQYF. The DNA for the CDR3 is TGTGCCAGCAGTTACGCCAGGGGGAGCGAGCAGTACTTC.

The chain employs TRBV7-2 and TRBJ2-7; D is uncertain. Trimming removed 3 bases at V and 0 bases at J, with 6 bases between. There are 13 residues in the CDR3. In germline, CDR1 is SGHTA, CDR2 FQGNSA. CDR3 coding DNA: TGTGCCAGCAGCTTCCCCAACTCCTACGAGCAGTACTTC. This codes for CASSFPNSYEQYF.

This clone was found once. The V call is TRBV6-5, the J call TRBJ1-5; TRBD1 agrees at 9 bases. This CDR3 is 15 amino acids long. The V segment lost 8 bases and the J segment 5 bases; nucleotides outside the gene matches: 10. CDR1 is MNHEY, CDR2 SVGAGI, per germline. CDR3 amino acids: CASADRGIGDQPQHF. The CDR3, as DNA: TGTGCCAGCGCCGACAGGGGGATAGGCGATCAGCCCCAGCATTTT.

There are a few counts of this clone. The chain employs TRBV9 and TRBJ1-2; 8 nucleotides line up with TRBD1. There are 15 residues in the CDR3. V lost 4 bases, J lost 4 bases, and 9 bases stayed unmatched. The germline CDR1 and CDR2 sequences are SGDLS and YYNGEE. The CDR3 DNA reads TGTGCCAGCAGCTACGGGGTGGACAGGGCCTATGGCTACACCTTC. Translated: CASSYGVDRAYGYTF.

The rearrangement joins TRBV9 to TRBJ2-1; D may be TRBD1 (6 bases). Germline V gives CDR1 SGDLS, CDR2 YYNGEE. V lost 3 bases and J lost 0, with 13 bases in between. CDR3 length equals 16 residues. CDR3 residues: CASSARGSSSYNEQFF. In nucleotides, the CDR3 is TGTGCCAGCAGCGCAAGGGGGTCAAGCTCCTACAATGAGCAGTTCTTC.

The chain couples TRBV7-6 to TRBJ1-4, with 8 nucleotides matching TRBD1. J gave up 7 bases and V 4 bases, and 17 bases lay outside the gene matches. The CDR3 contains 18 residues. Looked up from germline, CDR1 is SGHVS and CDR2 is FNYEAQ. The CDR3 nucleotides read TGTGCCAGCAGCTCCCCGGGGCAGGGGGCAGAGATCGGTGAAAAACTGTTTTTT. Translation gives CASSSPGQGAEIGEKLFF.

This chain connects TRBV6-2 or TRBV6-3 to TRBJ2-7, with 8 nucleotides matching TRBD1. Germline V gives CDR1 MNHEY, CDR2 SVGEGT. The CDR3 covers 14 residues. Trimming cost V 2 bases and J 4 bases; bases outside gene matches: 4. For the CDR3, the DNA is TGTGCCAGCAGTTACCATGGACAGGGATACGAGCAGTACGTC. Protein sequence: CASSYHGQGYEQYV.

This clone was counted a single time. The CDR3 spells CASSFSRESPYNEQFF. The CDR3 region has the DNA TGCGCCAGCAGTTTTAGCAGGGAAAGCCCCTACAATGAGCAGTTCTTC. The rearrangement joins TRBV4-1 to TRBJ2-1, with D possibly TRBD1 on 5 matching bases. The CDR3 runs 16 residues. V gave up 6 bases and J gave up 2 bases, with 17 bases separating them. Germline V CDR1 and CDR2: MGHRA, YSYEKL.

CDR3: CASPPRGDRDEQFF. In nucleotides, the CDR3 is TGCGCCAGCCCCCCCCGGGGCGACAGGGATGAGCAGTTCTTC. The chain carries TRBV5-1 and TRBJ2-1; TRBD1 matches at 7 bases. CDR1 is SGHRS and CDR2 is YFSETQ in the germline V gene. V trimming: 7 bases; J trimming: 8 bases; junction bases outside the gene matches: 12. CDR3 size: 14 residues.